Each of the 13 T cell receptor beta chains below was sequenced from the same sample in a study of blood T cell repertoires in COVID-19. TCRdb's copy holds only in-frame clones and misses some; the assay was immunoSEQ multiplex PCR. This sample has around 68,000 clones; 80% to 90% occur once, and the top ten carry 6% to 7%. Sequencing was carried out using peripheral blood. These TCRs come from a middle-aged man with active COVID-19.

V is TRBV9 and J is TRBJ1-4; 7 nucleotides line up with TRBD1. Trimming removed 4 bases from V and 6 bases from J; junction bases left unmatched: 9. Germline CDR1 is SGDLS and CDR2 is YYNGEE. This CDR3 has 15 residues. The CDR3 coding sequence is TGTGCCAGCAGCACGATGACAGGGATGGATGAAAAACTGTTTTTT. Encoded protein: CASSTMTGMDEKLFF.

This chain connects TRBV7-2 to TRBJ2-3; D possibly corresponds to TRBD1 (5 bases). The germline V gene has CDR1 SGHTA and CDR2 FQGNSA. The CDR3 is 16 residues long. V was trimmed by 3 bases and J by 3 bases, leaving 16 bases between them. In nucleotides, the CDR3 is TGTGCCAGCAGCTTTCAGGGTGTAGGTAGGACAGATACGCAGTATTTT. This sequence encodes CASSFQGVGRTDTQYF. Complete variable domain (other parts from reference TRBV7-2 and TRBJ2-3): GAGVSQSPSNKVTEKGKDVELRCDPISGHTALYWYRQSLGQGLEFLIYFQGNSAPDKSGLPSDRFSAERTGGSVSTLTIQRTQQEDSAVYLCASSFQGVGRTDTQYFGPGTRLTVL.

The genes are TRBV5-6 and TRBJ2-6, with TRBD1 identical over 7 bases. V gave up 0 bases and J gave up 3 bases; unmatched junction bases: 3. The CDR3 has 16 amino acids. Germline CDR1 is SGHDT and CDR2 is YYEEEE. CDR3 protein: CASSLVSGGGANVLTF. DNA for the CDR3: TGTGCCAGCAGCTTGGTGTCAGGGGGTGGGGCCAACGTCCTGACTTTC. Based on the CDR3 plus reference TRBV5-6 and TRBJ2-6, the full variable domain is DAGVTQSPTHLIKTRGQQVTLRCSPKSGHDTVSWYQQALGQGPQFIFQYYEEEERQRGNFPDRFSGHQFPNYSSELNVNALLLGDSALYLCASSLVSGGGANVLTFGAGSRLTVL.

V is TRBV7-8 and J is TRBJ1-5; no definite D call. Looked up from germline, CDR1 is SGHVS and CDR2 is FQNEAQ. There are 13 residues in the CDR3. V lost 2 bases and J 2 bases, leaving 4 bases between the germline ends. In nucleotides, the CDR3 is TGTGCCAGCAGCTTAAGCGGCAATCAGCCCCAGCATTTT. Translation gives CASSLSGNQPQHF.

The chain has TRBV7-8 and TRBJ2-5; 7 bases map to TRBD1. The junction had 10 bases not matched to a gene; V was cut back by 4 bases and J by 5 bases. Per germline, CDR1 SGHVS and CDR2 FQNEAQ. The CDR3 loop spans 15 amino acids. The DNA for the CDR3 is TGTGCCAGCAGCTCCTTGACAGGGTTGGTGGAGACCCAGTACTTC. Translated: CASSSLTGLVETQYF.

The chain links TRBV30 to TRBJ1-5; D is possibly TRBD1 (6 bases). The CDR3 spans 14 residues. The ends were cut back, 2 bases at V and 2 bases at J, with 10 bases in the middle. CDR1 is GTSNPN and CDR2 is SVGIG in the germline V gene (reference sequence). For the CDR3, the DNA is TGTGCCTGGAGTAGGGGGTTAGGCAATCAGCCCCAGCATTTT. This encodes CAWSRGLGNQPQHF.

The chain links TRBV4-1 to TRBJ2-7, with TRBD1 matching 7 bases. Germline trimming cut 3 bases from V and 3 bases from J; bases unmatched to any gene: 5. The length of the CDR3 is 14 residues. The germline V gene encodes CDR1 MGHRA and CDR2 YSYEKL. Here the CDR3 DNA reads TGCGCCAGCAGCCATGCCGGGACAGACTACGAGCAGTACTTC. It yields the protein CASSHAGTDYEQYF.

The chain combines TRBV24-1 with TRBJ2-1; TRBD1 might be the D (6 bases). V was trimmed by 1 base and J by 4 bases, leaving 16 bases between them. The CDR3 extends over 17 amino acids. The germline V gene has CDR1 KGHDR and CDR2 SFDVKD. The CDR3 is CATSDFGGTSDYNEQFF. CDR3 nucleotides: TGTGCCACCAGTGATTTCGGTGGGACATCCGATTACAATGAGCAGTTCTTC.

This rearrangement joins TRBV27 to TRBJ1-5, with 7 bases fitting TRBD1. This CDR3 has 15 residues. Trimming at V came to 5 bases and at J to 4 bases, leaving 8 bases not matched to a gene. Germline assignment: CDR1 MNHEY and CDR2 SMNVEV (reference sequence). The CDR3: CASSAGQTPNQPQHF. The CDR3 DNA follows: TGTGCCAGCAGTGCGGGACAGACCCCTAATCAGCCCCAGCATTTT.

In DNA, the CDR3 is TGTGCCAGCAGTTACGCGGCTAGCGGCCCGTTCCACAATGAGCAGTTCTTC. Amino acid sequence: CASSYAASGPFHNEQFF. The genes are TRBV6-2 or TRBV6-3 and TRBJ2-1, with 7 bases that match TRBD2. Looked up from germline, CDR1 is MNHEY and CDR2 is SVGEGT. Unmatched junction bases numbered 12, after V lost 2 bases and J lost 5 bases. This CDR3 comprises 17 residues.

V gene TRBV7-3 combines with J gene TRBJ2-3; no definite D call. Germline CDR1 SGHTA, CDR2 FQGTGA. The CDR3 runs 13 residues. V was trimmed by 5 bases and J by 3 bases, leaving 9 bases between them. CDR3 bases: TGTGCCAGCAGCCCTGTCGCGACAGATACGCAGTATTTT. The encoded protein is CASSPVATDTQYF.

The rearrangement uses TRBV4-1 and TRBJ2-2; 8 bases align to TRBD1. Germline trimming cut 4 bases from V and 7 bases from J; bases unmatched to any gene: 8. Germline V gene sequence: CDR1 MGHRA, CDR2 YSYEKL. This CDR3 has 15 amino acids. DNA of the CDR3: TGCGCCAGCAGCCCACAGGGGGAGGTAGGCGGGGAGCTGTTTTTT. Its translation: CASSPQGEVGGELFF.

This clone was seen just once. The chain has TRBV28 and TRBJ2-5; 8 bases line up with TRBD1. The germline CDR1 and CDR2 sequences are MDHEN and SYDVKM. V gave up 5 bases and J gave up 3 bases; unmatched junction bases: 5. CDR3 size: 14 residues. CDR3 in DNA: TGTGCCAGCAGTCGGACAGGGTTTGAAGAGACCCAGTACTTC. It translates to CASSRTGFEETQYF.